This TCR beta chain was retrieved from a study of shared clonotypes between healthy human individuals. Notes on this clone: Its specificity is not known.

The healthy adult donors were HIV-negative and reported no recent acute infections or vaccinations. With V trimmed by 3 bases and J by 6 bases, 12 bases remained unmatched. The V gene's germline CDR1 is SGDLS and CDR2 YYNGEE. This CDR3 has 16 amino acids. Study conclusions and caveats: Some clonotypes were shared by all four sorted-subset donors, while others were not shared. The non-shared ones had lower generation probabilities than the shared ones. Specimens sampled were limited to blood, with tissue repertoires likely differing.

In the authors' workflow: ImmunoSEQ sequences covered only the junction and lacked quality scores; filtering therefore differed. The data were produced by immunoSEQ multiplex PCR, yet TCRdb's version contains in-frame clones alone and is incomplete. The D gene and trimming were derived from the DNA, and the V and J assignments and clone size from that table. The sample contains over 1.5 million clones, 98% of which appear only once. V gene TRBV9 combines with J gene TRBJ2-1; the match to TRBD1 covers 7 bases. The TCR originated in a man younger than 45 in good health. The sequenced sample was naive CD4+ T cells sorted from blood. Noted subset: CD45RA+ positively selected. CDR3 sequence (DNA): TGTGCCAGCAGCGGTAAACAGGGGTTTGGAGGCAATGAGCAGTTCTTC. This translates into CASSGKQGFGGNEQFF. Full variable domain (rest looked up from reference TRBV9 and TRBJ2-1): DSGVTQTPKHLITATGQRVTLRCSPRSGDLSVYWYQQSLDQGLQFLIQYYNGEERAKGNILERFSAQQFPDLHSELNLSSLELGDSALYFCASSGKQGFGGNEQFFGPGTRLTVL.